The present T cell receptor (beta chain) was sequenced within a study of OX40 agonist ivuxolimab in advanced cancers. This clone was observed a few times. This CDR3 is built from 17 residues. J lost 0 bases, V lost 3 bases, and 2 bases had no gene match. From germline, CDR1 is SGHTA and CDR2 FQGNSA. Produced via immunoSEQ multiplex PCR; TCRdb's table is partial and in-frame only. The repertoire holds around 100,000 clones, 75% to 90% seen once, with around 0.16% in the top ten. V and J are TRBV7-2 and TRBJ1-6; 10 positions match TRBD1. The material sequenced was CD4+ or CD8+ T cells sorted from blood, taken in a trial of the OX40 agonist ivuxolimab. The sequence was collected from an adult with an advanced solid tumor such as melanoma, head and neck, liver or kidney cancer. CDR3 bases: TGTGCCAGCAGCTTGGGACAGGGGAGCTCCTATAATTCACCCCTCCACTTT. Translation gives CASSLGQGSSYNSPLHF.